This record concerns one T cell receptor beta chain sequence. Measured with immunoSEQ multiplex PCR; TCRdb has only the in-frame clones, and not every one. Of 150,000 or so clones in the sample, roughly 85% were seen once. This sample stems from a study of blood T cell repertoires in COVID-19. This CDR3 is built from 14 residues. Germline lookup yields CDR1 MNHNY and CDR2 SVGAGI (reference sequence). V gave up 6 bases and J gave up 7 bases, with 15 bases separating them. Participants had their cohort set by participant-reported clinical history. The V call is TRBV6-6, the J call TRBJ1-4; the D gene is possibly TRBD1 (6 bases). The receptor comes from a man between 60 and 70 years old who had recovered from COVID-19. The source material was PBMCs or T cells enriched from blood (not recorded which). CDR3 amino acids: CASRDTGKSEKLFF. The CDR3 DNA reads TGTGCCAGCAGAGATACAGGGAAAAGTGAAAAACTGTTTTTT.